This T cell receptor (beta chain) was retrieved from a study of cytomegalovirus exposure and HLA in healthy donors. Study in general: An early data release held 70 million to 90 million unique TCRs from HLA-typed donors. Study-wide points: Some V segments, TRBV6-2 and TRBV6-3 among them, were indistinguishable and were therefore excluded.

Healthy bone marrow donors made up the cohort. In the PCR, 60 Vbeta and 13 Jbeta primers were used. Using immunoSEQ multiplex PCR, the repertoire was profiled, and TCRdb retains in-frame clones only, with some absent. The table records about 170,000 clones, 60% to 80% of them present only once. As concerns this clone: Its specificity is unknown.

The CDR3 spans 17 residues. Germline CDR1 SGHDN, CDR2 FVKESK. The V and J ends lost 2 bases and 4 bases, in that order; junction bases with no gene match: 9. The chain uses TRBV14 and TRBJ2-3; 10 bases fit TRBD2. Sequencing was performed on PBMCs. This TCR derives from a middle-aged man in good health and CMV-seronegative. CDR3 in amino acids: CASSQHLAGDGADTQYF. The CDR3 nucleotides are TGTGCCAGCAGCCAACATCTAGCGGGAGATGGCGCAGATACGCAGTATTTT.